This TCR beta chain comes out of a study of CXCR3-negative and CXCR3-positive naive CD8 T cells. Study-level results: Within a donor, both naive subsets shared TRBV-TRBJ usage, unlike memory cells. Against CXCR3-negative naive cells, CXCR3-positive naive cells showed more hydrophobic TRB CDR3s. CXCR3 expression dropped partially after cryopreservation, and most assays relied on fresh PBMCs. TCR interaction strength was inferred from TRB CDR3 physicochemistry, as CD5 matched across naive subsets.

UMI-labeled TRB cDNA libraries were prepared by 5' RACE. TCRdb re-called the 5' RACE reads; one entry per CDR3 protein, DNA not given. The specimen's table records 60,000 to 70,000 distinct CDR3 sequences. The germline CDR1 and CDR2 sequences are MNHEY and SVGEGT. The CDR3 extends over 14 amino acids. Of note for this clonotype: Its antigen is not identified.

J is TRBJ2-5 and V is TRBV6-2 or TRBV6-3; the TCRdb call, TRBD2, lacks DNA for checking. This TCR derives from a human donor in good health. Some clones in this sample may be carry-over from other donors' samples. Sequenced: naive CXCR3+ CD8+ T cells from blood. Subset meaning: CD45RO-CCR7+CD27+CD95- naive CD8+ T cells expressing CXCR3 (TNR3+). The CDR3 sequence: CASSWNYREETQYF.